This T cell receptor (beta chain) is from a study of CD8+ T cells in alopecia areata. The overall study: In an open-label trial, patients got 5 to 10 mg tofacitinib twice daily. Broader study findings: Whether baseline CD8+ expansion is linked to response remains uncertain, given a single nonresponder. Scalp data also include sequences from resident alphabeta T cells of normal skin.

Treatment here: oral pan-JAK inhibitor, 5-10 mg twice daily. Collection of lesional scalp punch biopsies and peripheral blood was performed in alopecia areata patients. The sequencing template was cDNA reverse transcribed from extracted RNA. Profiling relied on immunoSEQ multiplex PCR, and the TCRdb table lists in-frame clones only, not all of them. The sample lists around 150,000 clones; roughly 80% were seen once. Germline V gene lookup returns CDR1 SGHDT and CDR2 YYEEEE. The CDR3 runs 14 residues. The V end lost 5 bases, the J end lost 2 bases, and 14 bases lay between the germline ends. In regard to this clone: The antigen is not known.

The specimen was CD8+ T cells sorted from blood, collected at week 4, from a patient treated with tofacitinib. This receptor was taken from a human donor with alopecia areata. This chain connects TRBV5-6 to TRBJ2-7; D may be TRBD2 (6 bases). The CDR3, as DNA: TGTGCCAGCAGTCCGGGAGTAAAGGCCTACGAGCAGTACTTC. As protein: CASSPGVKAYEQYF.